The next 15 T cell receptor beta chains were all read from a single sample in a study of shared clonotypes between healthy human individuals. The table came from immunoSEQ multiplex PCR; TCRdb's copy has only in-frame clones and leaves some out. Here the sample spans 150,000 to 200,000 clones, 90% to 95% being singletons. Sequenced material: naive CD4+ T cells sorted from blood. The subset was: CD45RA+ positively selected. The receptor source for this set is a woman under 40 in good health.

The genes are TRBV5-1 and TRBJ2-2; 7 nucleotides align to TRBD2. Germline V gene sequence: CDR1 SGHRS, CDR2 YFSETQ. The CDR3 contains 14 residues. With 2 bases clipped from V and 8 bases from J, the junction kept 6 bases outside the gene matches. CDR3 region: CASSFGRERGELFF. In DNA, the CDR3 is TGCGCCAGCAGCTTCGGGCGGGAGCGTGGGGAGCTGTTTTTT. The full variable domain, in which reference TRBV5-1 and TRBJ2-2 provide the parts outside the CDR3, is KAGVTQTPRYLIKTRGQQVTLSCSPISGHRSVSWYQQTPGQGLQFLFEYFSETQRNKGNFPGRFSGRQFSNSRSEMNVSTLELGDSALYLCASSFGRERGELFFGEGSRLTVL.

This chain uses TRBV11-1 with TRBJ2-5; 9 bases align to TRBD2. Germline-derived CDR1 and CDR2 are SGHAT and FQDESV (reference sequence). CDR3 size: 16 residues. V trimming: 5 bases; J trimming: 2 bases; junction bases outside the gene matches: 9. CDR3 sequence: CASSLDSTSGQETQYF. Here the CDR3 DNA reads TGTGCCAGCAGCCTTGATTCGACTAGCGGTCAAGAGACCCAGTACTTC.

This sequence joins TRBV19 and TRBJ1-5; D is uncertain. The CDR3 is 15 residues long. Trimming stripped 2 bases from V and 0 bases from J, with 8 bases between. Per the germline V gene, CDR1 is LNHDA and CDR2 is SQIVND (reference sequence). Written as DNA, the CDR3 is TGTGCCAGTAGTATAATCTCCGGTAGCAATCAGCCCCAGCATTTT. The encoded protein is CASSIISGSNQPQHF.

The chain carries TRBV27 and TRBJ2-7, with D tentatively TRBD1 or TRBD2 (5 bases each). Germline lookup yields CDR1 MNHEY and CDR2 SMNVEV (reference sequence). V lost 4 bases to trimming and J lost 3 bases, with 16 bases between them. This CDR3 has 15 amino acids. The DNA for the CDR3 is TGTGCCAGCAGTTCCCTCAGGGCGGGTTTCTACGAGCAGTACTTC. This encodes CASSSLRAGFYEQYF.

The chain employs TRBV7-9 and TRBJ2-1; D possibly corresponds to TRBD2 (6 bases). Germline CDR1 reads SEHNR; CDR2 reads FQNEAQ (reference sequence). The ends were cut back, 5 bases at V and 2 bases at J, with 13 bases in the middle. The length of the CDR3 is 15 residues. CDR3 in amino acids: CASSVSWGAYNEQFF. The CDR3 region has the DNA TGTGCCAGCAGCGTCAGCTGGGGGGCCTACAATGAGCAGTTCTTC. The complete variable domain, with remaining parts taken from reference TRBV7-9 and TRBJ2-1, reads DTGVSQNPRHKITKRGQNVTFRCDPISEHNRLYWYRQTLGQGPEFLTYFQNEAQLEKSRLLSDRFSAERPKGSFSTLEIQRTEQGDSAMYLCASSVSWGAYNEQFFGPGTRLTVL.

This clone appeared a single time. The rearrangement links TRBV28 to TRBJ2-1; D is undetermined. This CDR3 has 12 amino acids. Looked up from germline, CDR1 is MDHEN and CDR2 is SYDVKM. V dropped 2 bases and J dropped 9 bases, with 8 bases sitting between them. CDR3 nucleotides: TGTGCCAGCAGTTTAACGTGGGTTGAGCAGTTCTTC. Its translation is CASSLTWVEQFF.

The chain uses TRBV2 and TRBJ1-5; D possibly corresponds to TRBD1 (6 bases). Germline CDR1 SNHLY, CDR2 FYNNEI. Trimming removed 4 bases from V and 11 bases from J, with 18 bases in between. This CDR3 is 14 amino acids long. CDR3 in DNA: TGTGCCAGCAGTGTTCGGACAGAGAATCGGGCCCAGCATTTT. Residues: CASSVRTENRAQHF.

The gene calls are TRBV28 and TRBJ2-2; 7 bases match TRBD1. Germline trimming cut 10 bases from V and 2 bases from J; bases unmatched to any gene: 7. The CDR3 has 14 amino acids. Germline V gene lookup returns CDR1 MDHEN and CDR2 SYDVKM. CDR3 nucleotides: TGTGCCATTGGACAGGTCTCTAACACCGGGGAGCTGTTTTTT. This encodes CAIGQVSNTGELFF. The whole variable domain, remainder taken from reference TRBV28 and TRBJ2-2, is DVKVTQSSRYLVKRTGEKVFLECVQDMDHENMFWYRQDPGLGLRLIYFSYDVKMKEKGDIPEGYSVSREKKERFSLILESASTNQTSMYLCAIGQVSNTGELFFGEGSRLTVL.

This clone showed up just once. V gene TRBV6-6 combines with J gene TRBJ2-7, with D uncertain. The CDR3 extends over 12 amino acids. The V and J ends lost 5 bases and 1 base respectively, with 6 bases between them. Germline V CDR1 and CDR2: MNHNY, SVGAGI (reference sequence). The DNA for the CDR3 is TGTGCCAGCAGTCGGCCTTCCTACGAGCAGTACTTC. It is translated as CASSRPSYEQYF.

The chain couples TRBV6-5 to TRBJ2-1, with 10 bases lining up with TRBD2. The V gene end was trimmed by 2 bases and the J gene end by 6 bases; junction bases not matched to a gene: 4. This CDR3 is 15 amino acids long. The germline CDR1 and CDR2 sequences are MNHEY and SVGAGI. The CDR3 sequence is CASSYRAGGPNEQFF. CDR3 nucleotides: TGTGCCAGCAGTTACAGAGCGGGAGGGCCCAATGAGCAGTTCTTC.

The gene calls are TRBV11-2 and TRBJ1-4, with D unresolved. Deletions cut 1 base from V and 6 bases from J, with 15 bases between. The CDR3 has 16 amino acids. Germline V CDR1 and CDR2: SGHAT, FQNNGV. For the CDR3, the DNA is TGTGCCAGCAGCTTAGTGGCCGGGTCCTCTTATGAAAAACTGTTTTTT. It specifies CASSLVAGSSYEKLFF. The full variable domain, its missing parts supplied by reference TRBV11-2 and TRBJ1-4, is EAGVAQSPRYKIIEKRQSVAFWCNPISGHATLYWYQQILGQGPKLLIQFQNNGVVDDSQLPKDRFSAERLKGVDSTLKIQPAKLEDSAVYLCASSLVAGSSYEKLFFGSGTQLSVL.

The chain employs TRBV19 and TRBJ2-2, with D uncertain. The V and J ends lost 5 bases and 7 bases respectively, with 5 bases between them. The CDR3 has 11 residues. Germline loops: CDR1 LNHDA, CDR2 SQIVND (reference sequence). Written as DNA, the CDR3 is TGTGCCAGTAGTTTAATCGGGGAGCTGTTTTTT. Its translation is CASSLIGELFF.

The chain couples TRBV5-1 to TRBJ1-2, with 7 bases matching TRBD1. CDR1 and CDR2 from the germline V gene are SGHRS and YFSETQ. This CDR3 has 13 amino acids. With V trimmed by 5 bases and J by 4 bases, 5 bases remained unmatched. The CDR3 sequence is CASSSEGAYGYTF. The CDR3 DNA sequence: TGCGCCAGCAGTTCGGAGGGGGCCTATGGCTACACCTTC. Looking up the rest from reference TRBV5-1 and TRBJ1-2 gives the full variable domain: KAGVTQTPRYLIKTRGQQVTLSCSPISGHRSVSWYQQTPGQGLQFLFEYFSETQRNKGNFPGRFSGRQFSNSRSEMNVSTLELGDSALYLCASSSEGAYGYTFGSGTRLTVV.

Here the CDR3 reads CAISGVRRIAEAFF. The CDR3 region has the DNA TGTGCCATCAGTGGAGTCAGGAGGATAGCTGAAGCTTTCTTT. This sequence joins TRBV10-3 and TRBJ1-1; D remains ambiguous. Germline V gives CDR1 ENHRY, CDR2 SYGVKD. V lost 4 bases to trimming and J lost 6 bases, with 15 bases between them. The CDR3 consists of 14 residues.

V is TRBV7-9 and J is TRBJ2-7, with 8 positions matching TRBD1. The germline V gene encodes CDR1 SEHNR and CDR2 FQNEAQ (reference sequence). This CDR3 is 15 amino acids long. The V segment lost 4 bases and the J segment 1 base; nucleotides outside the gene matches: 6. CDR3 protein: CASSSSGTGSYEQYF. CDR3 nucleotides: TGTGCCAGCAGCTCCTCCGGGACAGGTTCCTACGAGCAGTACTTC. Filled out from reference TRBV7-9 and TRBJ2-7, the complete variable domain reads DTGVSQNPRHKITKRGQNVTFRCDPISEHNRLYWYRQTLGQGPEFLTYFQNEAQLEKSRLLSDRFSAERPKGSFSTLEIQRTEQGDSAMYLCASSSSGTGSYEQYFGPGTRLTVT.